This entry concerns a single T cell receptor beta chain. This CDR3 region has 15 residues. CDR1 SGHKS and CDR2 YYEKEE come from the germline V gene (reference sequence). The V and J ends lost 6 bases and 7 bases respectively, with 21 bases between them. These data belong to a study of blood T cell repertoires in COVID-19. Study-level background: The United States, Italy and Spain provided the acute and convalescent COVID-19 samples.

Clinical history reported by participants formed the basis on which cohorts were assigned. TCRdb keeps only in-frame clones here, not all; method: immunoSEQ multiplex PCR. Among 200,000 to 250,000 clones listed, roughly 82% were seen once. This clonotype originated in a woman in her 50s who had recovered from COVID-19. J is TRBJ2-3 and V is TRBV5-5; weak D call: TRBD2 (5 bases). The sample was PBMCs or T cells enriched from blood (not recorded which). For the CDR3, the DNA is TGTGCCAGCACGGCCGACGGACTCGGAGGAAATACGCAGTATTTT. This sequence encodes CASTADGLGGNTQYF.